The T cell receptor (beta chain) under discussion was sequenced for a study of T cell responses to AZD1222 COVID-19 vaccine. V dropped 3 bases and J dropped 5 bases, with 11 bases sitting between them. CDR3 length: 14 amino acids. Germline CDR1 KGHSH, CDR2 LQKENI. Overall study results and limits: The study sampled repertoires only after the peak T cell response. Nearly half of spike-specific TCRs reportedly target variant regions that are unmutated in the B.1.351 and B.1.1.7 variants.

In this sample, this clone turned up once. Its target is not known. Using immunoSEQ multiplex PCR, the repertoire was profiled, and TCRdb retains in-frame clones only, with some absent. The sample shows around 78,000 clones, 88% of them seen only once. Sample: peripheral blood, taken on day 0 of MenACWY control vaccination. The chain links TRBV18 to TRBJ1-5; no definite D call. This receptor was taken from an adult in good health. CDR3 sequence (DNA): TGTGCCAGCTCACCCCAAAGGTACGATCAGCCCCAGCATTTT. As protein: CASSPQRYDQPQHF.